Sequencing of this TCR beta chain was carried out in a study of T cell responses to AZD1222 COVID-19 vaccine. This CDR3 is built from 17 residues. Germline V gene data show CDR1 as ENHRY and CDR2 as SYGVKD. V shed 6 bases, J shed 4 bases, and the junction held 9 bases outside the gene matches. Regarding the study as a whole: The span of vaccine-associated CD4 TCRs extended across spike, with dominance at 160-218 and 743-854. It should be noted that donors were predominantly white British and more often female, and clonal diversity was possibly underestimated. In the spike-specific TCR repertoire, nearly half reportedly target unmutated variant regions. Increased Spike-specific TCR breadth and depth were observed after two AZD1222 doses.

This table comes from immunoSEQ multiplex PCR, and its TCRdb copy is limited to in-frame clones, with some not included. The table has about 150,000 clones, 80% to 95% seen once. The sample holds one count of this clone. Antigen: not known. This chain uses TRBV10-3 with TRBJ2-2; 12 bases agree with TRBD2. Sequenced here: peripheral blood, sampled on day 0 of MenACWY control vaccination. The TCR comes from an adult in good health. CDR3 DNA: TGTGCCATCAGCCCGACTAGCGGGAGTCTTGGCACCGGGGAGCTGTTTTTT. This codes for CAISPTSGSLGTGELFF.